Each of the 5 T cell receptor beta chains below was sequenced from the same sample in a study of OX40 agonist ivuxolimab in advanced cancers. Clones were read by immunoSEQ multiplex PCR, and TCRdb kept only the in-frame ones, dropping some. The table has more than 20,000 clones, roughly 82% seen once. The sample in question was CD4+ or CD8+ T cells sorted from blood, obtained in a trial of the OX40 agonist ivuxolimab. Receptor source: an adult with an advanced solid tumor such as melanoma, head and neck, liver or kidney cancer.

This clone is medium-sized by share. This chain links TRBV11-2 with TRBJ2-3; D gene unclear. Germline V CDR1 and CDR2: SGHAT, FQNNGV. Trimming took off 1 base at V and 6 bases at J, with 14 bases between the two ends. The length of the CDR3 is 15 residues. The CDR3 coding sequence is TGTGCCAGCAGCTTAGGGCGCGGCGGATTGGATACGCAGTATTTT. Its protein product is CASSLGRGGLDTQYF. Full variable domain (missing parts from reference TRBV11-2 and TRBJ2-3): EAGVAQSPRYKIIEKRQSVAFWCNPISGHATLYWYQQILGQGPKLLIQFQNNGVVDDSQLPKDRFSAERLKGVDSTLKIQPAKLEDSAVYLCASSLGRGGLDTQYFGPGTRLTVL.

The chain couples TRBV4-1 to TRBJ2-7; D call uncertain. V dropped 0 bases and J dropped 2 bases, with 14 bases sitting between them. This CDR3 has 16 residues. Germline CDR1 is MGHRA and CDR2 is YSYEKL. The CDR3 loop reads CASSQDEIPGPYEQYF. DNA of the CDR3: TGCGCCAGCAGCCAAGATGAAATCCCAGGCCCCTACGAGCAGTACTTC.

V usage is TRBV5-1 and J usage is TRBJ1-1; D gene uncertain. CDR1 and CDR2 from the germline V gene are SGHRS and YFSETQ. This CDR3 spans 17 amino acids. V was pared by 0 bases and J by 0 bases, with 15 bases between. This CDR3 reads CASSLAWGSPMNTEAFF. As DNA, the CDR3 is TGCGCCAGCAGCTTGGCCTGGGGTAGTCCCATGAACACTGAAGCTTTCTTT.

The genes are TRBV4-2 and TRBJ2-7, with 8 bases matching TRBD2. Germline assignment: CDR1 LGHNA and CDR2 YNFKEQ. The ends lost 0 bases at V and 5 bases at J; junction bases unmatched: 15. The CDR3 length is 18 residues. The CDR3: CASSQEGSGGGRLDEQYF. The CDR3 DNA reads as TGTGCCAGCAGCCAAGAGGGGTCGGGCGGGGGGCGCCTGGACGAGCAGTACTTC.

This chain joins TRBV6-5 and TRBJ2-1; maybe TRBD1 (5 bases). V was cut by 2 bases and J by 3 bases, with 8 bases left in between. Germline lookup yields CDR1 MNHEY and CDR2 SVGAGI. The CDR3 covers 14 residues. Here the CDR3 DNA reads TGTGCCAGCAGTTACGGGGCCGTCTACAATGAGCAGTTCTTC. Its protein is CASSYGAVYNEQFF.